This entry features one TCR beta chain sequence. Trimming cost V 5 bases and J 5 bases, with 19 bases left between them. The CDR3 runs to 15 residues. Germline V CDR1 and CDR2: MDHEN, SYDVKM. The data were taken from a study of blood T cell repertoires in COVID-19. Overall study: Samples came from the United States, Italy and Spain, spanning acute and convalescent COVID-19. PBMCs, B-cell-depleted T cells, or T cells provided the cDNA or gDNA that made up the material.

Original handling: Estimation of nucleated cell counts was performed using reference gene primer amplification. The protocol was immunoSEQ multiplex PCR, while the TCRdb copy is restricted to in-frame clones and leaves out a portion. The V and J calls and the clone size are those of that table, but D and trimming were determined from the DNA. The table has fewer than 80,000 clones, around 90% seen once. This TCR derives from a human donor in a cohort sampled during active COVID-19. The rearrangement links TRBV28 to TRBJ2-7; D possibly corresponds to TRBD1 (9 bases). The sample was peripheral blood. The chain's CDR3 is CASSTGGTGTHEQYF. The CDR3 bases are TGTGCCAGCAGTACGGGGGGGACAGGGACCCACGAGCAGTACTTC.